Following are 24 T cell receptor beta chains from one sample sequenced in a study of T cell repertoires in cytomegalovirus infection. TCRdb re-called the reads with MiXCR, one entry per CDR3 protein. The sample has about 260,000 distinct CDR3 sequences, approximately 13% seen once. Sequenced sample: PBMCs. Receptors originate from a human donor in good health (CMV status not recorded). Some clones in this sample may be carry-over from other donors' samples.

This clonotype was observed many times. V and J are TRBV6-6 and TRBJ2-2; D is unclear. Germline V lookup: CDR1 MNHNY, CDR2 SVGAGI (reference sequence). The CDR3 length is 15 residues. Trimming took off 10 bases at V and 1 base at J, with 16 bases between the two ends. The DNA of the CDR3 is TGTGCCATCCCACCTGGGCAGGTGAACACCGGGGAGCTGTTTTTT. Translated, it gives CAIPPGQVNTGELFF.

This clonotype has more than one count but fewer than ten. The rearrangement uses TRBV20-1 and TRBJ1-4; maybe TRBD1 (5 bases). The CDR3 loop spans 16 amino acids. V lost 0 bases and J lost 8, with 19 bases in between. Germline lookup yields CDR1 DFQATT and CDR2 SNEGSKA (reference sequence). The CDR3 DNA reads as TGCAGTGCTAGAGACTGGGGAGGGGCCCTCGGGGAAAAACTGTTTTTT. Translated: CSARDWGGALGEKLFF.

This chain joins TRBV12-3 or TRBV12-4 and TRBJ2-1, with TRBD1 matching over 7 bases. The junction had 4 bases not matched to a gene; V was cut back by 5 bases and J by 9 bases. This CDR3 is 12 amino acids long. As DNA, the CDR3 is TGTGCCAGCAGTCGACAGGGTTTTGAGCAGTTCTTC. Protein sequence: CASSRQGFEQFF.

The table lists this clonotype with a few counts. This chain connects TRBV20-1 to TRBJ2-4, with 10 nucleotides matching TRBD1. Germline lookup yields CDR1 DFQATT and CDR2 SNEGSKA (reference sequence). The CDR3 has 13 residues. Trimming at V came to 3 bases and at J to 8 bases, leaving 4 bases not matched to a gene. This chain's CDR3 is CSARAGTGDIQYF. The CDR3 nucleotides are TGCAGTGCTAGGGCCGGGACAGGGGACATTCAGTACTTC.

This clonotype was detected only a few times. The chain employs TRBV28 and TRBJ1-6; no firm D call. The length of the CDR3 is 15 residues. Germline-derived CDR1 and CDR2 are MDHEN and SYDVKM. V was clipped by 4 bases and J by 9 bases, with 16 bases between them. The CDR3 reads CASSSPPASVSPLHF. The CDR3 DNA sequence: TGTGCCAGCAGTTCCCCCCCAGCGAGCGTTTCACCCCTCCACTTT.

This clonotype was counted at least ten times. This chain joins TRBV4-1 and TRBJ2-7; 7 bases line up with TRBD1. Trimming at V came to 0 bases and at J to 3 bases, leaving 5 bases not matched to a gene. Germline-derived CDR1 and CDR2 are MGHRA and YSYEKL. The CDR3 is made up of 15 amino acids. CDR3 protein: CASSQEGTVSYEQYF. In DNA form, the CDR3 reads TGCGCCAGCAGCCAAGAAGGGACAGTTAGCTACGAGCAGTACTTC.

This chain links TRBV15 with TRBJ2-3; tentatively, D is TRBD1 (6 bases). The CDR3 loop spans 17 amino acids. Germline values: CDR1 LNHNV, CDR2 YYDKDF (reference sequence). The V and J ends lost 3 bases and 3 bases respectively, with 19 bases between them. DNA for the CDR3: TGTGCCACCAGCAGTTCCTCCGGGACATGGCCTACAGATACGCAGTATTTT. Amino acid sequence: CATSSSSGTWPTDTQYF.

Only a few counts were recorded for this clonotype. This chain joins TRBV28 and TRBJ2-1; D remains ambiguous. The CDR3 contains 15 residues. Germline CDR1 is MDHEN and CDR2 is SYDVKM. V was trimmed by 6 bases and J by 0 bases, leaving 12 bases between them. CDR3 sequence reads: CASSSDSFSYNEQFF. The CDR3 nucleotides read TGTGCCAGCAGCTCCGACTCATTCTCCTACAATGAGCAGTTCTTC.

This clonotype was observed a handful of times. V and J are TRBV20-1 and TRBJ1-2; D is ambiguous. Trimming took off 6 bases at V and 4 bases at J, with 18 bases between the two ends. The CDR3 is 14 amino acids. Germline V gene data show CDR1 as DFQATT and CDR2 as SNEGSKA (reference sequence). The CDR3, as DNA: TGCAGTGCCTTAAGCAGGTCCTTTAGCTATGGCTACACCTTC. It encodes CSALSRSFSYGYTF.

There are a few counts of this clonotype. This chain joins TRBV5-6 and TRBJ1-5, with D possibly matching TRBD1 (5 bases). The V gene lost 7 bases and the J gene lost 2 bases, with 13 bases spanning the gap. Looked up from germline, CDR1 is SGHDT and CDR2 is YYEEEE. The length of the CDR3 is 14 residues. CDR3 in amino acids: CASGNWGGNQPQHF. CDR3 in DNA: TGTGCCAGCGGAAATTGGGGGGGCAATCAGCCCCAGCATTTT.

This rearrangement joins TRBV12-3 or TRBV12-4 to TRBJ1-6, with D unclear. The germline V and J ends were trimmed by 3 bases and 0 bases, with 15 bases remaining between them. The CDR3 extends over 18 amino acids. The chain's CDR3 is CASSFASGPSSYNSPLHF. The CDR3 DNA follows: TGTGCCAGCAGTTTCGCATCCGGGCCAAGCTCCTATAATTCACCCCTCCACTTT.

The chain has TRBV5-1 and TRBJ2-2; maybe TRBD1 (6 bases). V was trimmed by 5 bases and J by 0 bases, leaving 14 bases between them. This CDR3 region has 16 residues. From germline, CDR1 is SGHRS and CDR2 YFSETQ. CDR3 loop: CASSPGVQSNTGELFF. For the CDR3, the DNA is TGCGCCAGCAGTCCAGGGGTTCAATCGAACACCGGGGAGCTGTTTTTT.

This clonotype has only a few counts. The V gene is TRBV10-3, the J gene TRBJ2-1; 8 bases are shared with TRBD2. Trimming removed 0 bases from V and 9 bases from J; junction bases left unmatched: 7. The CDR3 covers 15 residues. Germline CDR1 ENHRY, CDR2 SYGVKD. The CDR3 spells CAISESRLAGTEQFF. The DNA of the CDR3 is TGTGCCATCAGTGAGTCGAGGTTAGCGGGGACTGAGCAGTTCTTC.

This clonotype was found many times. This chain links TRBV12-3 or TRBV12-4 with TRBJ1-5; D may be TRBD1 (6 bases). V gave up 6 bases and J gave up 7 bases, with 13 bases separating them. CDR3 length equals 13 residues. CDR3 sequence (DNA): TGTGCCAGCAGACCTACAGGGCAGCAGCCCCAGCATTTT. Protein: CASRPTGQQPQHF.

V usage is TRBV20-1 and J usage is TRBJ1-4, with a weak D call TRBD1 (6 bases). Trimming removed 0 bases at V and 3 bases at J, with 14 bases between. Per germline, CDR1 DFQATT and CDR2 SNEGSKA (reference sequence). This CDR3 spans 16 amino acids. CDR3 protein: CSARDSSRGANEKLFF. Here the CDR3 DNA reads TGCAGTGCTAGAGATTCCAGCAGGGGTGCTAATGAAAAACTGTTTTTT.

This clonotype was picked up many times. This rearrangement joins TRBV7-2 to TRBJ1-3; D ambiguous. From germline, CDR1 is SGHTA and CDR2 FQGNSA. Trimming shortened V by 6 bases and J by 3 bases, and 12 bases separated the two germline ends. The CDR3 covers 14 residues. CDR3 in DNA: TGTGCCAGCAGTCGACGAGGGTTTGGAAACACCATATATTTT. It codes for CASSRRGFGNTIYF.

The chain joins TRBV10-3 to TRBJ1-6; TRBD1 aligns across 7 bases. V was clipped by 6 bases and J by 10 bases; unmatched bases: 12. This CDR3 spans 15 amino acids. Germline V gene sequence: CDR1 ENHRY, CDR2 SYGVKD. The CDR3 loop is CAISDIPGGISPLHF. The CDR3 nucleotides read TGTGCCATCAGCGACATTCCAGGGGGGATCTCACCCCTCCACTTT.

At least ten counts were recorded for this clonotype. J is TRBJ2-3 and V is TRBV20-1; TRBD2 matches at 8 bases. V dropped 0 bases and J dropped 10; count of bases not matched to a gene: 12. The germline CDR1 and CDR2 sequences are DFQATT and SNEGSKA (reference sequence). CDR3 size: 15 residues. DNA of the CDR3: TGCAGTGCTAGAGATTACGGGGGGGAGTCCAAGGCGCAGTATTTT. This sequence encodes CSARDYGGESKAQYF.

This clonotype was found many times. The CDR3 sequence: CASSTPAPLQGRTNEKLFF. The CDR3 DNA sequence: TGTGCCAGCAGTACTCCAGCCCCCCTACAGGGGCGGACTAATGAAAAACTGTTTTTT. The chain carries TRBV28 and TRBJ1-4; TRBD1 matches at 7 bases. V dropped 5 bases and J dropped 2; count of bases not matched to a gene: 17. This CDR3 has 19 amino acids. Germline CDR1 and CDR2: MDHEN and SYDVKM.

The chain uses TRBV20-1 and TRBJ2-1; D is unresolved. The CDR3 covers 13 residues. Trimming stripped 7 bases from V and 7 bases from J, with 17 bases between. Germline CDR1 is DFQATT and CDR2 is SNEGSKA (reference sequence). CDR3 sequence (DNA): TGCAGTGTTCTCCTGGCGGAGTGGAATGAGCAGTTCTTC. Translation gives CSVLLAEWNEQFF.

This clonotype was counted ten times or more. CDR3 coding DNA: TGTGCCAGCAAGGAGAACACTGAAGCTTTCTTT. This encodes CASKENTEAFF. The chain carries TRBV6-2 or TRBV6-3 and TRBJ1-1, with D unresolved. The ends were cut back, 7 bases at V and 1 base at J, with 4 bases in the middle. The CDR3 length is 11 residues. Per germline, CDR1 MNHEY and CDR2 SVGEGT.

The chain is built from TRBV29-1 and TRBJ1-2, with no clear D. V was cut by 8 bases and J by 8 bases, with 15 bases left in between. Germline-derived CDR1 and CDR2 are SQVTM and ANQGSEA. The CDR3 is 11 residues long. CDR3 region: CSFAGSGGYTF. CDR3 bases: TGCAGCTTTGCGGGCAGTGGAGGCTACACCTTC.

This clonotype was observed many times. V is TRBV7-6 and J is TRBJ2-5, with 9 positions matching TRBD1. V lost 4 bases, J lost 4 bases, and 7 bases stayed unmatched. Germline-derived CDR1 and CDR2 are SGHVS and FNYEAQ. The CDR3 is made up of 15 amino acids. CDR3 in DNA: TGTGCCAGCAGCTATGGACAGGGGCTTGGAGAGACCCAGTACTTC. The encoded protein is CASSYGQGLGETQYF.

With regard to this clonotype: The junction differs from germline at one of its ends, possibly a read error. The chain carries TRBV6-2 or TRBV6-3 and TRBJ2-1; D not certain. The CDR3 length is 12 residues. Germline V gene data show CDR1 as MNHEY and CDR2 as SVGEGT. CDR3 coding DNA: TGTGCCAGCAGTTACTCCCGACACTCCATCACCTTC. It specifies CASSYSRHSITF.